This paragraph reports one T cell receptor (beta chain). The junction departs from germline at one end; a sequencing error may be responsible. Making TCR beta cDNA involved roughly 0.55 ug total RNA and a constant-region primer. What produced the TCR beta libraries was three nested multiplex PCR rounds using slightly modified ARM-PCR. Investigators reported that the first two PCR rounds, at about 11 cycles each, used TRBV1-TRBV30 forward primers with a C-beta reverse primer. TCRdb used MiXCR to reprocess the multiplex PCR reads, holding one entry per CDR3 protein. Found here are about 99,000 distinct CDR3 sequences, more than 60% of them singletons; the top ten hold more than 8%. Unsorted bulk tissue, roughly 20-33 mg of it, served as the source for co-extraction of RNA and DNA. The study enrolled treatment-naive patients with chronic HBV infection. The CDR3 runs 15 residues. Germline lookup yields CDR1 MGHRA and CDR2 YSYEKL.

The record originates from a study of tumor-infiltrating lymphocytes in primary liver carcinoma. Background on the study: Measuring 4.2 to 10 cm across, the tumors were staged as T1-T3 N0M0.

The TCR was taken from a woman aged 55-69 years with primary liver carcinoma and hepatitis B virus infection. J is TRBJ2-4 and V is TRBV4-1, with 8 nucleotides matching TRBD2. The sequenced material came from liver tumor tissue from sampling region 5. Noted subset: tumor region T5, tumor centre. The CDR3 DNA reads TGCGCCATCAGCCGATACGGACTAGCAGAAAACATTCAGTACTTC. The encoded protein is CAISRYGLAENIQYF.